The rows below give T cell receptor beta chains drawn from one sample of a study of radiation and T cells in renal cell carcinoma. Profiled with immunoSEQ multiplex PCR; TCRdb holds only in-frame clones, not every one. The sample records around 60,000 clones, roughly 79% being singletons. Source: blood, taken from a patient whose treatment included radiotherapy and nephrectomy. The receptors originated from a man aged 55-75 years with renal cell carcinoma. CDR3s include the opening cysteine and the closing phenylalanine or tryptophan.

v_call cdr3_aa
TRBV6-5 CASSYSRQGPDTQYF
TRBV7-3 CASSFPTGSYGYTF
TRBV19 CASRDKGRVTEAFF
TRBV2 CASSPSGRSGSPLHF
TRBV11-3 CASSQNQGSEKLFF
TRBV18 CASSLVEREEAFF
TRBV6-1 CASRGTGKDYGYTF
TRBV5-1 CASSAQGDYGYTF
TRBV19 CASSDGLAGGRETQYF
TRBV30 CAWSVGSGPYNEQFF
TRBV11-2 CASSHGAGGTDTQYF
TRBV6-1 CASSGRRIGDEQFF
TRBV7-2 CASSPDRGAGELFF
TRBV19 CASSLKTVAGRLNTEAFF
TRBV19 CASSIGSPNTEAFF
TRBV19 CASSRSSAGPIDPYNEQFF
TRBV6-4 CASSDSSGGTDTQYF
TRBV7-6 CASRQGGVYEQFF
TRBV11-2 CASSLAGLRQGGYTF
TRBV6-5 CASSRTAYSNQPQHF
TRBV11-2 CASSRTGSDTDTQYF
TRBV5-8 CASSLVVPGAKEQYF
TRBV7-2 CASSSPFDRELAFF
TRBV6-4 CASSSIRCFLEYNEQFF
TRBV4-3 CASSPQIRTAGNTGELFF
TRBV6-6 CASSNRGGPSGDTQYF
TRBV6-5 CASRPFTRRELFF
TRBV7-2 CASSFLAGGLYF
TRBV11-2 CASSLGLSYGYTF
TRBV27 CASSFASGRLGTGELFF
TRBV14 CASRIRDSAEYSYTF
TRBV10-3 CAISVETTQPQHF
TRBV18 CASSLGTTGNTIYF
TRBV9 CASSAGGELFF
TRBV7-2 CASSLVETQYF